This T cell receptor (beta chain) comes out of a study of control samples from healthy donors and cancer patients. Losses at the gene ends were 3 bases for V and 0 bases for J; bases not matched to a gene: 5. CDR1 SGHKS and CDR2 YYEKEE come from the germline V gene (reference sequence). CDR3 length: 16 residues. Clones were read by immunoSEQ multiplex PCR, and TCRdb kept only the in-frame ones, dropping some. There are tens of thousands of clones in the sample; 90% to 95% occur only once, and more than 10% lies in the top ten. This chain uses TRBV5-5 with TRBJ2-1; TRBD2 matches 8 bases. The sequenced sample was PBMCs. The receptor was derived from a man aged 50-59 years with lung cancer. The CDR3 loop reads CASSSYSGASYNEQFF. CDR3 nucleotide sequence: TGTGCCAGCAGCTCCTATAGCGGGGCCTCCTACAATGAGCAGTTCTTC.